This T cell receptor (beta chain) was recorded in a study of blood T cell repertoires in COVID-19. Study-level information: COVID-19 samples, acute and convalescent, were from the United States, Italy and Spain. PBMCs, B-cell-depleted T cells, or T cells provided the cDNA or gDNA that made up the material.

The authors' processing: The authors estimated nucleated cell counts from reference gene primer amplification. Assay used: immunoSEQ multiplex PCR; TCRdb lists only in-frame clones, some missing. The V and J calls and clone size are taken from that table; D and trimming were inferred from the DNA. This table holds 110,000 to 150,000 clones, about 80% found once. Per germline, CDR1 SQVTM and CDR2 ANQGSEA. This CDR3 has 16 amino acids. The junction had 11 bases not matched to a gene; V was cut back by 6 bases and J by 2 bases. Cohorts were based on clinical histories the participants reported. Sequencing was carried out using PBMCs or T cells enriched from blood (not recorded which). The chain carries TRBV29-1 and TRBJ2-3, with TRBD2 matching 10 bases. The TCR originated in a woman aged 50 to 60 who had recovered from COVID-19. The CDR3 loop reads CSVTNPAGGDTDTQYF. In DNA, the CDR3 is TGCAGCGTCACCAACCCAGCGGGGGGGGACACAGATACGCAGTATTTT.